This T cell receptor beta chain was sequenced for a study of blood T cell repertoires in COVID-19. As handled by the study authors: By means of reference gene primer amplification, nucleated cell counts were estimated. Produced via immunoSEQ multiplex PCR; TCRdb's table is partial and in-frame only. V, J and clone size are those of that table, while D and trimming were read from the DNA. Of 55,000 to 80,000 clones listed, around 87% are singletons. This clone came up a few times. CDR3 size: 14 residues. Per germline, CDR1 LGHDT and CDR2 YNNKEL (reference sequence). The V gene end was trimmed by 4 bases and the J gene end by 8 bases; junction bases not matched to a gene: 3.

This TCR came from a human donor in a cohort sampled during active COVID-19. Sequences were obtained from peripheral blood. This rearrangement joins TRBV3-1 (or the pseudogene TRBV3-2) to TRBJ1-6; 9 nucleotides align to TRBD1. The DNA of the CDR3 is TGTGCCAGCAGCCCGGGACAGGGTGATTCACCCCTCCACTTT. Its translation: CASSPGQGDSPLHF.